What follows is one T cell receptor beta chain and its context. Its antigen is unknown. This table comes from immunoSEQ multiplex PCR, and its TCRdb copy is limited to in-frame clones, with some not included. The profile covers approximately 300,000 clones, with about 86% appearing a single time and 1.9% taken by the ten largest. This entry comes from a study of Ad26.COV2.S vaccination and SARS-CoV-2 variants. Study observations and caveats: Vaccine recipients showed a spike-specific TCR breadth that was higher than in placebo recipients.

Sample treatment: around 19 received Ad26.COV2.S at low or high dose, single or two shots; a few received placebo; per-sample allocation not given. After the first vaccine or placebo injection, samples were drawn on day 63. Material: peripheral blood, obtained in a trial of Ad26.COV2.S vaccine versus placebo. The TCR originated in a person aged 18-65 years who received the Ad26.COV2.S COVID-19 vaccine or a placebo.

The CDR3 DNA is TGTGCCAGCAGCTCGGACAGGGTCTCACCCCTCCACTTT. It codes for CASSSDRVSPLHF. V and J are TRBV7-2 and TRBJ1-6; 8 nucleotides align to TRBD1. The germline CDR1 and CDR2 sequences are SGHTA and FQGNSA. The junction had 3 bases not matched to a gene; V was cut back by 4 bases and J by 10 bases. The CDR3 length is 13 residues.